What follows are 28 T cell receptor beta chains derived from one specimen sequenced in a study of CD4 T cells in relation to SARS-CoV-2 and coronaviruses. Unexposed donor CD4+ T cells date from 2011-2018, before the COVID-19 pandemic. After about 11 days of culture, CD4+ T cells were isolated. Here immunoSEQ multiplex PCR was the method, and the copy in TCRdb shows in-frame clones only, minus some. The sample has roughly 30,000 clones; 60% to 85% are singletons. Their target antigens are unknown. Sample: CD4+ T cells from PBMCs, cultured in vitro. These receptors all come from a human donor in good health.

V gene TRBV18 combines with J gene TRBJ2-4, with 7 bases fitting TRBD1. Losses at the gene ends were 1 base for V and 5 bases for J; bases not matched to a gene: 2. Germline assignment: CDR1 KGHSH and CDR2 LQKENI. This CDR3 contains 14 residues. CDR3 DNA sequence: TGTGCCAGCTCACCACGGCAGGGGGAAAACATTCAGTACTTC. Protein sequence: CASSPRQGENIQYF.

V gene TRBV12-3 or TRBV12-4 combines with J gene TRBJ2-5, with a weak D call TRBD2 (6 bases). CDR3 length: 13 amino acids. Deletions cut 8 bases from V and 0 bases from J, with 10 bases between. The DNA of the CDR3 is TGTGCCAGCCGCTGGAGGGACCAAGAGACCCAGTACTTC. Translation gives CASRWRDQETQYF.

The V gene is TRBV28, the J gene TRBJ2-7; no definite D call. Between the trimmed V and J ends, which lost 7 bases and 2 bases, there was a span of 12 bases. This CDR3 is 13 amino acids long. The germline gives CDR1 MDHEN, CDR2 SYDVKM. The CDR3 is CASTKIGTYEQYF. CDR3 sequence (DNA): TGTGCCAGCACCAAAATTGGGACCTACGAGCAGTACTTC.

The chain links TRBV5-1 to TRBJ1-4, with D possibly matching TRBD1 (5 bases). Germline V gene data show CDR1 as SGHRS and CDR2 as YFSETQ. CDR3 length: 13 residues. Trimming shortened V by 0 bases and J by 14 bases, and 14 bases separated the two germline ends. The CDR3 DNA is TGCGCCAGCAGCTTGGCCGGGGGGATGGGGCTGTTTTTT. Translated, it gives CASSLAGGMGLFF.

The chain links TRBV10-3 to TRBJ1-2; D is perhaps TRBD1 (5 bases). Germline V CDR1 and CDR2: ENHRY, SYGVKD. The CDR3 is 14 residues long. V lost 2 bases and J lost 4, with 11 bases in between. CDR3 bases: TGTGCCATCAGTGAGGGCAGGGAGGGCTATGGCTACACCTTC. It specifies CAISEGREGYGYTF.

The chain recombines TRBV9 with TRBJ1-1; D call uncertain. V lost 2 bases to trimming and J lost 4 bases, with 18 bases between them. The CDR3 runs to 16 residues. Germline V gene lookup returns CDR1 SGDLS and CDR2 YYNGEE. CDR3 DNA sequence: TGTGCCAGCAGCGTGATCCCTATGGGAGATGGCACTGAAGCTTTCTTT. This translates into CASSVIPMGDGTEAFF.

This chain links TRBV11-2 with TRBJ2-1, with 8 bases identical to TRBD2. Trimming cost V 5 bases and J 4 bases; bases outside gene matches: 7. In germline, CDR1 is SGHAT, CDR2 FQNNGV. The CDR3 length is 15 residues. Here the CDR3 reads CASSPRRGVYNEQFF. CDR3 sequence (DNA): TGTGCCAGCAGCCCTCGGCGGGGGGTGTACAATGAGCAGTTCTTC.

The J gene is TRBJ2-5, the V gene TRBV10-3, with TRBD1 identical over 7 bases. Per germline, CDR1 ENHRY and CDR2 SYGVKD. Losses at the gene ends were 6 bases for V and 3 bases for J; bases not matched to a gene: 4. There are 13 residues in the CDR3. DNA for the CDR3: TGTGCCATCAGAATAACAGGGGAAGAGACCCAGTACTTC. It is translated as CAIRITGEETQYF.

This clone has only a few counts. V and J are TRBV6-1 and TRBJ2-1; the D is unclear. Trimming left V 2 bases short and J 3 bases short, with 2 bases between. The CDR3 contains 12 residues. Germline V gene sequence: CDR1 MNHNS, CDR2 SASEGT. The CDR3: CASSEHYNEQFF. CDR3 nucleotide sequence: TGTGCCAGCAGTGAACACTACAATGAGCAGTTCTTC.

This clone has more than one count but fewer than ten. The chain links TRBV19 to TRBJ2-7; 8 bases are a match to TRBD1. This CDR3 is built from 14 residues. Germline V gene sequence: CDR1 LNHDA, CDR2 SQIVND (reference sequence). The junction had 6 bases not matched to a gene; V was cut back by 5 bases and J by 3 bases. CDR3 DNA: TGTGCCAGTAGTCCTTCCAGGGGGCTCTACGAGCAGTACTTC. This translates into CASSPSRGLYEQYF.

This sequence joins TRBV30 and TRBJ2-7; D unresolved. The V gene lost 2 bases and the J gene lost 2 bases, with 13 bases spanning the gap. Germline V CDR1 and CDR2: GTSNPN, SVGIG (reference sequence). This CDR3 comprises 14 residues. CDR3 DNA: TGTGCCTGGAGTTATTTCGCAGGTGCCTACGAGCAGTACTTC. Its protein product is CAWSYFAGAYEQYF.

This chain links TRBV2 with TRBJ1-2; 7 bases agree with TRBD1. The CDR3 is 15 residues long. Trimming cost V 5 bases and J 5 bases; bases outside gene matches: 11. Germline V gene sequence: CDR1 SNHLY, CDR2 FYNNEI. The CDR3: CASSLPRGGSYGYTF. Written as DNA, the CDR3 is TGTGCCAGCAGTCTCCCCAGGGGGGGTTCTTATGGCTACACCTTC.

The V and J genes are TRBV7-8 and TRBJ2-7, with 9 bases aligning to TRBD2. V trimming: 1 base; J trimming: 3 bases; junction bases outside the gene matches: 7. CDR3 size: 16 residues. Germline V lookup: CDR1 SGHVS, CDR2 FQNEAQ. The CDR3 loop is CASSLGGSGGFYEQYF. CDR3 nucleotides: TGTGCCAGCAGCTTAGGGGGCAGCGGGGGGTTCTACGAGCAGTACTTC.

CDR3 nucleotide sequence: TGTGCCACCAGCATGCGAGTGGGGGGGGCAGGGAACGAGCAGTACTTC. It yields the protein CATSMRVGGAGNEQYF. The gene calls are TRBV15 and TRBJ2-7; D is perhaps TRBD2 (7 bases). From germline, CDR1 is LNHNV and CDR2 YYDKDF (reference sequence). The V end was cut by 4 bases, the J end by 5 bases, with 21 bases between. The CDR3 runs 16 residues.

V and J are TRBV18 and TRBJ1-1; no firm D call. The CDR3 is 12 amino acids. Germline loops: CDR1 KGHSH, CDR2 LQKENI. Trimming pared 3 bases from V and 4 bases from J, leaving 6 bases between. DNA of the CDR3: TGTGCCAGCTCACCCTCGGGCACTGAAGCTTTCTTT. Protein sequence: CASSPSGTEAFF.

The chain employs TRBV7-2 and TRBJ1-2; D remains ambiguous. This CDR3 has 16 amino acids. CDR1 and CDR2 (germline): SGHTA, FQGNSA. V was cut by 2 bases and J by 5 bases, with 18 bases left in between. Here the CDR3 DNA reads TGTGCCAGCAGCTTATATGGAGGTGACAACTCGTATGGCTACACCTTC. Translated, it gives CASSLYGGDNSYGYTF.

The chain links TRBV7-9 to TRBJ2-3; 11 nucleotides line up with TRBD2. There are 15 residues in the CDR3. From germline, CDR1 is SEHNR and CDR2 FQNEAQ (reference sequence). V lost 5 bases, J lost 4 bases, and 5 bases stayed unmatched. The CDR3 bases are TGTGCCAGCAGCCCGACTAGCGGGGTTGCAGATACGCAGTATTTT. This sequence encodes CASSPTSGVADTQYF.

This clone has more than one count but fewer than ten. The chain couples TRBV11-3 to TRBJ2-2; unclear D gene. CDR1 is SGHNT and CDR2 is YENEEA in the germline V gene. The CDR3 covers 12 residues. Trimming stripped 2 bases from V and 8 bases from J, with 6 bases between. In DNA form, the CDR3 reads TGTGCCAGCAGCTTACTCTTAGGGGAGCTGTTTTTT. Encoded protein: CASSLLLGELFF.

The chain links TRBV7-6 to TRBJ2-3; D remains unclear. V was pared by 2 bases and J by 1 base, with 4 bases between. This CDR3 comprises 13 residues. Germline lookup yields CDR1 SGHVS and CDR2 FNYEAQ. The CDR3 reads CASSLWGTDTQYF. The CDR3 DNA is TGTGCCAGCAGCTTATGGGGCACAGATACGCAGTATTTT.

This clone was observed a single time. The chain employs TRBV29-1 and TRBJ2-3; the match to TRBD1 covers 8 bases. From germline, CDR1 is SQVTM and CDR2 ANQGSEA. With V trimmed by 2 bases and J by 3 bases, 4 bases remained unmatched. The CDR3 extends over 14 amino acids. For the CDR3, the DNA is TGCAGCGTTGAAACAGGGGGTTTTACAGATACGCAGTATTTT. It is translated as CSVETGGFTDTQYF.

This clone has just a few counts. V gene TRBV5-5 combines with J gene TRBJ1-3; D is uncertain. Trimming removed 4 bases from V and 0 bases from J, with 17 bases in between. There are 17 residues in the CDR3. The germline CDR1 and CDR2 sequences are SGHKS and YYEKEE (reference sequence). CDR3 residues: CASSVRPDAHSGNTIYF. The DNA for the CDR3 is TGTGCCAGCAGCGTGAGACCGGACGCTCACTCTGGAAACACCATATATTTT.

The chain uses TRBV6-4 and TRBJ2-2; D gene uncertain. This CDR3 comprises 12 residues. From germline, CDR1 is MRHNA and CDR2 SNTAGT. V was cut by 4 bases and J by 7 bases, with 7 bases left in between. CDR3 in amino acids: CASSGSFGELFF. The CDR3 DNA is TGTGCCAGCAGTGGCAGCTTCGGGGAGCTGTTTTTT.

CDR3 protein: CASSLDRGIVGELFF. The CDR3 DNA follows: TGTGCCAGTAGTCTCGACAGGGGTATTGTCGGGGAGCTGTTTTTT. The chain uses TRBV19 and TRBJ2-2; 8 bases are shared with TRBD1. From germline, CDR1 is LNHDA and CDR2 SQIVND (reference sequence). The junction had 9 bases not matched to a gene; V was cut back by 5 bases and J by 7 bases. The CDR3 is 15 amino acids.

The CDR3 is CASSSGTSQETQYF. The CDR3 region has the DNA TGTGCCAGCAGTTCCGGGACTAGCCAAGAGACCCAGTACTTC. This chain joins TRBV2 and TRBJ2-5; 8 bases fit TRBD2. Germline CDR1 is SNHLY and CDR2 is FYNNEI. Trimming cost V 5 bases and J 1 base; bases outside gene matches: 3. This CDR3 has 14 amino acids.

V is TRBV7-9 and J is TRBJ2-1; 14 bases line up with TRBD2. The ends lost 5 bases at V and 10 bases at J; junction bases unmatched: 4. Germline CDR1 SEHNR, CDR2 FQNEAQ (reference sequence). This CDR3 comprises 14 residues. CDR3: CASSPGLAGGEQFF. The DNA of the CDR3 is TGTGCCAGCAGCCCTGGACTAGCGGGGGGAGAGCAGTTCTTC. The variable domain in full, with the rest retrieved from reference TRBV7-9 and TRBJ2-1, is DTGVSQNPRHKITKRGQNVTFRCDPISEHNRLYWYRQTLGQGPEFLTYFQNEAQLEKSRLLSDRFSAERPKGSFSTLEIQRTEQGDSAMYLCASSPGLAGGEQFFGPGTRLTVL.

The V gene is TRBV5-5, the J gene TRBJ2-3, with a possible D match to TRBD1 (5 bases). The CDR3 runs to 15 residues. Per the germline V gene, CDR1 is SGHKS and CDR2 is YYEKEE (reference sequence). V lost 1 base and J 2 bases, leaving 11 bases between the germline ends. The CDR3 bases are TGTGCCAGCAGCTTGTTAGGGGCTTTCACAGATACGCAGTATTTT. Translating gives CASSLLGAFTDTQYF. The whole variable domain, filled in from reference TRBV5-5 and TRBJ2-3, reads DAGVTQSPTHLIKTRGQQVTLRCSPISGHKSVSWYQQVLGQGPQFIFQYYEKEERGRGNFPDRFSARQFPNYSSELNVNALLLGDSALYLCASSLLGAFTDTQYFGPGTRLTVL.

The chain is built from TRBV6-5 and TRBJ1-1; D might be TRBD1 (5 bases). This CDR3 has 14 residues. CDR1 is MNHEY and CDR2 is SVGAGI in the germline V gene. V lost 6 bases, J lost 4 bases, and 15 bases lay in between. The CDR3 bases are TGTGCCAGCAGCCGGGGACGGGGTAGCACTGAAGCTTTCTTT. This encodes CASSRGRGSTEAFF.

This chain joins TRBV11-3 and TRBJ2-3; D gene uncertain. CDR1 is SGHNT, CDR2 YENEEA, per germline. The CDR3 has 13 amino acids. V lost 0 bases to trimming and J lost 5 bases, with 6 bases between them. CDR3 protein: CASSLDHGDTQYF. The DNA of the CDR3 is TGTGCCAGCAGCTTAGATCACGGAGATACGCAGTATTTT.